What follows are 26 T cell receptor beta chains derived from one specimen sequenced in a study of blood T cells in healthy people across ages. Next came a second PCR, run for about 7 to 12 cycles, which used a sample-barcoded 5' primer along with a J-beta primer mix. MiXCR, applied by TCRdb to the 5' RACE reads, yields one record per CDR3 protein. The sample contains some 1.6 million distinct CDR3 sequences, about 35% of which appear only once. Sequencing was done on a sample of blood. The receptors were sampled from a woman in her 30s in good health.

This sequence joins TRBV18 and TRBJ2-5; TRBD2 aligns across 10 bases. V shed 4 bases and J 4 bases; nucleotides not matched to a gene: 6. Germline V gene data show CDR1 as KGHSH and CDR2 as LQKENI. This CDR3 has 15 residues. The CDR3 loop reads CASSRSSGSPETQYF. As DNA, the CDR3 is TGTGCCAGCTCACGTTCTAGCGGGAGTCCAGAGACCCAGTACTTC.

The chain joins TRBV6-5 to TRBJ2-1, with 9 bases lining up with TRBD2. The V segment lost 7 bases and the J segment 8 bases; nucleotides outside the gene matches: 9. CDR3 size: 14 residues. Per germline, CDR1 MNHEY and CDR2 SVGAGI. The CDR3 DNA sequence: TGTGCCAGCACCATAGCGGGAGTAGGCTATGAGCAGTTCTTC. Translating gives CASTIAGVGYEQFF.

Comment on this clonotype: At one of its ends the junction is not consistent with the germline gene, which may arise from a read error. The chain uses TRBV27 and TRBJ2-7; 7 bases are a match to TRBD2. This CDR3 comprises 15 residues. The germline CDR1 and CDR2 sequences are MNHEY and SMNVEV (reference sequence). The CDR3 DNA reads as TGTGCCAGCAGTCTATCGTCTCTAGCGGCCTACGAGCAGTACTTC. It encodes CASSLSSLAAYEQYF.

In DNA form, the CDR3 reads TGTGCCAGGACGGACAGGGTTGGAGATACGCAGTATTTT. Encoded protein: CARTDRVGDTQYF. This chain links TRBV7-2 with TRBJ2-3, with 8 nucleotides matching TRBD1. The V segment lost 9 bases and the J segment 5 bases; nucleotides outside the gene matches: 7. The CDR3 runs to 13 residues. From germline, CDR1 is SGHTA and CDR2 FQGNSA.

This clonotype showed up just a few times. The chain has TRBV10-3 and TRBJ1-5, with D unclear. The CDR3 sequence is 12 residues long. V lost 6 bases and J lost 11, with 14 bases in between. CDR1 and CDR2 (germline): ENHRY, SYGVKD. CDR3 bases: TGTGCCATCAGCCCGGACGGCGGGACCCAGCATTTT. Translated, it gives CAISPDGGTQHF.

This clonotype was recorded only once. The V call is TRBV13, the J call TRBJ2-3; D is undetermined. The CDR3 sequence is 13 residues long. Trimming took 7 bases from V and 4 from J, leaving 12 bases between them. Germline loops: CDR1 PRHDT, CDR2 FYEKMQ (reference sequence). The CDR3 region is CASNLVGSDTQYF. The CDR3 DNA follows: TGTGCCAGCAACCTAGTGGGGTCAGATACGCAGTATTTT.

The chain joins TRBV29-1 to TRBJ2-1, with 9 bases fitting TRBD2. The CDR3 spans 14 residues. Germline assignment: CDR1 SQVTM and CDR2 ANQGSEA. V shed 2 bases and J 4 bases; nucleotides not matched to a gene: 3. The CDR3 reads CSVERTSAYNEQFF. CDR3 nucleotides: TGCAGCGTTGAACGGACTAGCGCGTACAATGAGCAGTTCTTC.

For this clonotype: The junction departs from the called germline gene at one end, perhaps through a read error. This rearrangement joins TRBV7-8 to TRBJ2-1, with 9 bases lining up with TRBD2. CDR1 and CDR2 (germline): SGHVS, FQNEAQ. The CDR3 loop spans 15 amino acids. CDR3 amino acids: CASSLGREGQGEQFF. CDR3 bases: TGTGCCAGCAGTTTAGGGCGGGAGGGCCAAGGTGAGCAGTTCTTC.

V usage is TRBV2 and J usage is TRBJ2-1, with 11 bases identical to TRBD2. Germline assignment: CDR1 SNHLY and CDR2 FYNNEI. The length of the CDR3 is 16 residues. The V gene end was trimmed by 7 bases and the J gene end by 4 bases; junction bases not matched to a gene: 9. The chain's CDR3 is CASMETSGIAYNEQFF. CDR3 nucleotide sequence: TGTGCCAGCATGGAGACTAGCGGGATAGCATACAATGAGCAGTTCTTC.

The J gene is TRBJ2-5, the V gene TRBV18, with 8 bases that match TRBD2. The germline gives CDR1 KGHSH, CDR2 LQKENI. The CDR3 totals 15 residues. The trim removed 3 bases at V and 0 bases at J, leaving 3 bases unmatched. The CDR3 spells CASSPQREYQETQYF. CDR3 coding DNA: TGTGCCAGCTCACCTCAGCGGGAGTACCAAGAGACCCAGTACTTC.

This clonotype was detected only once. The chain carries TRBV20-1 and TRBJ2-1; D gene ambiguous. CDR1 and CDR2 (germline): DFQATT, SNEGSKA (reference sequence). This CDR3 has 11 residues. CDR3 nucleotides: TGCAGCGCGGCGTTAGATCATGAGCAGTTCTTC. It translates to CSAALDHEQFF.

This clonotype appeared many times. The chain couples TRBV4-1 to TRBJ2-5; D gene uncertain. This CDR3 contains 13 residues. Germline CDR1 is MGHRA and CDR2 is YSYEKL. V was shortened by 4 bases and J by 5 bases, with 11 bases between the two germline ends. The CDR3: CASSPRVYETQYF. Here the CDR3 DNA reads TGCGCCAGCAGCCCAAGAGTATACGAGACCCAGTACTTC.

The J gene is TRBJ2-7, the V gene TRBV20-1; 13 bases are shared with TRBD2. V shed 6 bases, J shed 3 bases, and the junction held 8 bases outside the gene matches. Germline values: CDR1 DFQATT, CDR2 SNEGSKA (reference sequence). There are 15 residues in the CDR3. The DNA of the CDR3 is TGCAGTGCAACAGGACTAGCGGGAGTAGGCTACGAGCAGTACTTC. This translates into CSATGLAGVGYEQYF.

This rearrangement joins TRBV7-3 to TRBJ2-1, with 7 bases aligning to TRBD1. The length of the CDR3 is 14 residues. Germline lookup yields CDR1 SGHTA and CDR2 FQGTGA. Trimming took 4 bases from V and 7 from J; bases not matched to a gene: 7. CDR3 nucleotide sequence: TGTGCCAGCAGCTATGCCGGGACAGATAATGAGCAGTTCTTC. Its protein is CASSYAGTDNEQFF.

The chain carries TRBV20-1 and TRBJ2-1; 11 bases are a match to TRBD2. The CDR3 runs to 15 residues. V gave up 2 bases and J gave up 8 bases; unmatched junction bases: 8. The V gene's germline CDR1 is DFQATT and CDR2 SNEGSKA (reference sequence). CDR3 loop: CSARLTSGGIYEQFF. The CDR3 DNA reads TGCAGTGCTAGACTCACTAGCGGGGGTATATATGAGCAGTTCTTC.

The chain links TRBV12-5 to TRBJ1-2; D perhaps matches TRBD1 (5 bases). The CDR3 consists of 17 residues. With 0 bases removed from V and 2 bases from J, the gap between germline ends came to 16 bases. The germline V gene encodes CDR1 LGHNT and CDR2 FRNRAP. As DNA, the CDR3 is TGTGCTAGTGGTTTGGTATTGGGGGGAACATCGAACTATGGCTACACCTTC. It is translated as CASGLVLGGTSNYGYTF.

This clonotype was counted only a few times. The CDR3: CASSTGAPRSYEQFF. In DNA form, the CDR3 reads TGTGCCAGCAGCACGGGAGCCCCCCGTTCATATGAGCAGTTCTTC. This sequence joins TRBV6-5 and TRBJ2-1, with a possible D match to TRBD2 (6 bases). Trimming removed 6 bases at V and 8 bases at J, with 20 bases between. The germline V gene encodes CDR1 MNHEY and CDR2 SVGAGI. This CDR3 comprises 15 residues.

This clonotype was counted a single time. A read error is possible here, since a much larger clone lies one base away. The J gene is TRBJ2-5, the V gene TRBV6-1; D gene uncertain. The germline V gene has CDR1 MNHNS and CDR2 SASEGT. This CDR3 has 14 residues. DNA of the CDR3: TGTGCCAGCAGTGATAGGACGTACCAAGAGGCCCAGTACTTC. Its protein is CASSDRTYQEAQYF.

This clonotype was seen a handful of times. Germline and junction disagree at one end, which may indicate a read error. This chain joins TRBV7-2 and TRBJ2-7, with D tentatively TRBD1 (6 bases). Germline assignment: CDR1 SGHTA and CDR2 FQGNSA. The CDR3 sequence is 14 residues long. For the CDR3, the DNA is TGTGCCGGCAGCCTTAGCCAGGGGCAAAACGAGCAGTACTTC. It codes for CAGSLSQGQNEQYF.

The rearrangement links TRBV30 to TRBJ2-1; D is possibly TRBD2 (5 bases). The germline V and J ends were trimmed by 0 bases and 7 bases, with 13 bases remaining between them. The CDR3 contains 14 residues. Germline V gene data show CDR1 as GTSNPN and CDR2 as SVGIG (reference sequence). The CDR3 loop is CAWSVEVATNEQFF. The CDR3 DNA sequence: TGTGCCTGGAGTGTAGAGGTAGCGACAAATGAGCAGTTCTTC.

Concerning this clonotype: Relative to the germline gene, one junction end is altered; a read error may explain this. The chain employs TRBV4-1 and TRBJ2-7, with D possibly TRBD1 on 6 matching bases. Per the germline V gene, CDR1 is MGHRA and CDR2 is YSYEKL. The CDR3 contains 16 residues. DNA of the CDR3: TGCGCCAGCAGCCAGGATCGGACAGCATCTTCCTGCGAGCAGTACTTC. Translation: CASSQDRTASSCEQYF.

The genes are TRBV12-3 or TRBV12-4 and TRBJ2-3; a possible D gene is TRBD2 (6 bases). Trimming took off 5 bases at V and 1 base at J, with 19 bases between the two ends. This CDR3 is 17 amino acids long. DNA of the CDR3: TGTGCCAGCAGTGCTGATCTTCCGGGAGCTGGCACAGATACGCAGTATTTT. This gives the protein CASSADLPGAGTDTQYF.

This clonotype occurred many times. The chain links TRBV29-1 to TRBJ2-7, with TRBD2 identical over 10 bases. J was trimmed by 0 bases and V by 6 bases; bases with no gene match: 5. Germline V CDR1 and CDR2: SQVTM, ANQGSEA. There are 14 residues in the CDR3. Here the CDR3 DNA reads TGCAGCGTCAGCGGGGGGGATGGCTCCTACGAGCAGTACTTC. Its protein product is CSVSGGDGSYEQYF.

This clonotype was counted a few times. CDR3 DNA sequence: TGTGCCAGCAGTTACGGTCTGACAGGGGCCAACGTCCTGACTTTC. Encoded protein: CASSYGLTGANVLTF. This sequence joins TRBV6-6 and TRBJ2-6; D unclear. V dropped 2 bases and J dropped 4 bases, with 9 bases sitting between them. Germline values: CDR1 MNHNY, CDR2 SVGAGI (reference sequence). This CDR3 has 15 residues.

This clonotype was seen repeatedly, ten times or more. The rearrangement uses TRBV20-1 and TRBJ1-5, with TRBD1 identical over 7 bases. Germline loops: CDR1 DFQATT, CDR2 SNEGSKA (reference sequence). J gave up 7 bases and V 5 bases, and 8 bases lay outside the gene matches. This CDR3 is 13 amino acids long. DNA for the CDR3: TGCAGTGCTCGTCGACAGGGTCGCCAGCCCCAGCATTTT. Residues: CSARRQGRQPQHF.

This clonotype turned up a few times. V gene TRBV29-1 combines with J gene TRBJ1-1; 8 bases line up with TRBD1. J lost 4 bases, V lost 7 bases, and 5 bases had no gene match. The CDR3 has 12 amino acids. CDR1 is SQVTM and CDR2 is ANQGSEA in the germline V gene. Here the CDR3 DNA reads TGCAGCGCCCCGACAGGGGCCACTGAAGCTTTCTTT. This sequence encodes CSAPTGATEAFF. The entire variable domain, with the rest obtained from reference TRBV29-1 and TRBJ1-1, is as follows: SAVISQKPSRDICQRGTSLTIQCQVDSQVTMMFWYRQQPGQSLTLIATANQGSEATYESGFVIDKFPISRPNLTFSTLTVSNMSPEDSSIYLCSAPTGATEAFFGQGTRLTVV.